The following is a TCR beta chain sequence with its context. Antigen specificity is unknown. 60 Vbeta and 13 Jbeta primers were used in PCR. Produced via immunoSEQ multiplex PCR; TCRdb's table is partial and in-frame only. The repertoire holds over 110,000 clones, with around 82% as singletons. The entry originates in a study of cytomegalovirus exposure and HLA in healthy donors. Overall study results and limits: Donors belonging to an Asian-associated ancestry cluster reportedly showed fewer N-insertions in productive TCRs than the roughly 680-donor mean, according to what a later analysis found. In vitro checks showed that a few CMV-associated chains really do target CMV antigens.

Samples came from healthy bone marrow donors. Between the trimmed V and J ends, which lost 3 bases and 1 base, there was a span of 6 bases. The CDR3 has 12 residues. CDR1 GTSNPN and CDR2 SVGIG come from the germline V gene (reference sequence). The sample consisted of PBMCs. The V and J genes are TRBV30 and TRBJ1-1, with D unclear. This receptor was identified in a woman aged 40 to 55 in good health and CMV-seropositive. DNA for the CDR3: TGTGCCTGGAGGGAGGGGAACACTGAAGCTTTCTTT. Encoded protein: CAWREGNTEAFF.